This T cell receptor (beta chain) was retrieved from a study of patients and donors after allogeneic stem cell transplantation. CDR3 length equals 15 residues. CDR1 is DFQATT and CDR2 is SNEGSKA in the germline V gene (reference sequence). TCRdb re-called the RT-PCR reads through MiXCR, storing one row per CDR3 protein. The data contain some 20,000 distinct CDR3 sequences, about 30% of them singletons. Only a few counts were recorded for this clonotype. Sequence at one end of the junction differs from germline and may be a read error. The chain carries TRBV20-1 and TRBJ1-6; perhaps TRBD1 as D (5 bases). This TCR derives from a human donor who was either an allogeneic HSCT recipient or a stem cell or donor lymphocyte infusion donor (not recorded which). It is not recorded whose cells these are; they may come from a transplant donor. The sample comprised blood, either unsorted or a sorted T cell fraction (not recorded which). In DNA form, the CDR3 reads TGCAGTGCTAGAGAGCTCCGGGGCTATGATTCACCCCTCCACTTT. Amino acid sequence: CSARELRGYDSPLHF.